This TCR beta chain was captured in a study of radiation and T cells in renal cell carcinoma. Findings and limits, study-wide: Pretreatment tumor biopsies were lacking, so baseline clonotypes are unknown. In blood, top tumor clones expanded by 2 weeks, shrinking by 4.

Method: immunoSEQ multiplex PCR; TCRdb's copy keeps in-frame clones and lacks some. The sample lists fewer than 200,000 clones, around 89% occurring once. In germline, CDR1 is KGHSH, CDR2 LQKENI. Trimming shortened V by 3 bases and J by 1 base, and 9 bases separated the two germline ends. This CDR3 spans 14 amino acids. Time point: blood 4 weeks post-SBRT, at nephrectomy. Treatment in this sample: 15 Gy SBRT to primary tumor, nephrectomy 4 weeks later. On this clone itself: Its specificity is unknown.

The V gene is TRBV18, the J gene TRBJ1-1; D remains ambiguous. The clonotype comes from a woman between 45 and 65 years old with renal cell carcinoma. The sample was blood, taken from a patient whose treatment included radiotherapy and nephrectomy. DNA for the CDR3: TGTGCCAGCTCACCTTTCACTGCGAACACTGAAGCTTTCTTT. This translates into CASSPFTANTEAFF.